What follows are 26 T cell receptor beta chains derived from one specimen sequenced in a study of T cell responses to AZD1222 COVID-19 vaccine. The repertoire was sequenced with immunoSEQ multiplex PCR; TCRdb's copy has only in-frame clones and lacks some. This table has under 170,000 clones, 92% appearing once. Here the sequenced sample was peripheral blood, taken 28 days after the second AZD1222 dose. All receptors come from an adult who received the AZD1222 COVID-19 vaccine.

This chain uses TRBV7-3 with TRBJ2-1, with D unresolved. V lost 2 bases to trimming and J lost 7 bases, with 12 bases between them. Germline CDR1 and CDR2: SGHTA and FQGTGA. The CDR3 length is 14 residues. The CDR3 DNA reads as TGTGCCAGCAGCTTATCGGCAACGTCGAATGAGCAGTTCTTC. This translates into CASSLSATSNEQFF.

This chain links TRBV20-1 with TRBJ2-7; D unresolved. This CDR3 is built from 15 residues. Looked up from germline, CDR1 is DFQATT and CDR2 is SNEGSKA (reference sequence). The V and J ends lost 3 bases and 0 bases respectively, with 15 bases between them. CDR3 in DNA: TGCAGTGCTAGTGCAGTCGCGGTACCCTCCTACGAGCAGTACTTC. It specifies CSASAVAVPSYEQYF.

The V and J genes are TRBV18 and TRBJ1-1, with no clear D. This CDR3 is built from 14 residues. V dropped 1 base and J dropped 3 bases, with 9 bases sitting between them. Germline V lookup: CDR1 KGHSH, CDR2 LQKENI. CDR3 sequence (DNA): TGTGCCAGCTCACCACGGGCCGGGGACACTGAAGCTTTCTTT. Its translation: CASSPRAGDTEAFF.

The chain joins TRBV11-2 to TRBJ1-5; D is undetermined. The V and J ends lost 1 base and 2 bases respectively, with 12 bases between them. The CDR3 contains 16 residues. Germline CDR1 reads SGHAT; CDR2 reads FQNNGV. The CDR3 reads CASSLGRREGNQPQHF. The CDR3 DNA reads as TGTGCCAGCAGCTTAGGTCGGCGGGAGGGCAATCAGCCCCAGCATTTT.

J is TRBJ1-6 and V is TRBV7-2; D is ambiguous. The CDR3 has 14 residues. Trimming took off 5 bases at V and 11 bases at J, with 16 bases between the two ends. Germline V gene sequence: CDR1 SGHTA, CDR2 FQGNSA. The CDR3 region is CASSQTRGAPPLHF. DNA for the CDR3: TGTGCCAGCAGCCAAACCCGAGGAGCACCACCCCTCCACTTT.

The chain recombines TRBV28 with TRBJ2-3; 10 nucleotides align to TRBD1. Germline V gene sequence: CDR1 MDHEN, CDR2 SYDVKM. This CDR3 spans 14 amino acids. Trimming took 7 bases from V and 2 from J; bases not matched to a gene: 3. The CDR3 sequence: CASKGQGITDTQYF. The CDR3 bases are TGTGCCAGCAAGGGACAGGGGATCACAGATACGCAGTATTTT.

The gene calls are TRBV3-1 (or the pseudogene TRBV3-2) and TRBJ1-1; D is perhaps TRBD1 (6 bases). The CDR3 has 14 amino acids. The V gene's germline CDR1 is LGHDT and CDR2 YNNKEL (reference sequence). V lost 4 bases, J lost 3 bases, and 12 bases lay in between. The CDR3 here is CASSRGGADTEAFF. In nucleotides, the CDR3 is TGTGCCAGCAGCCGTGGGGGCGCTGACACTGAAGCTTTCTTT.

This chain uses TRBV3-1 (or the pseudogene TRBV3-2) with TRBJ1-1; TRBD1 agrees at 10 bases. Germline CDR1 reads LGHDT; CDR2 reads YNNKEL (reference sequence). V shed 3 bases and J 8 bases; nucleotides not matched to a gene: 9. The CDR3 has 15 residues. CDR3 region: CASSHTGTGVPEAFF. Written as DNA, the CDR3 is TGTGCCAGCAGCCACACCGGGACAGGGGTTCCCGAAGCTTTCTTT.

This clone was seen just once. The chain carries TRBV25-1 and TRBJ2-1, with 12 positions matching TRBD2. Germline CDR1 and CDR2: MGHDK and SYGVNS. The CDR3 totals 16 residues. V dropped 7 bases and J dropped 5; count of bases not matched to a gene: 9. CDR3 DNA: TGTGCCAGCACCAGAAAGCTAGCGGGAGGGGACAATGAGCAGTTCTTC. Translated, it gives CASTRKLAGGDNEQFF.

The chain combines TRBV5-8 with TRBJ1-4; D is ambiguous. Germline lookup yields CDR1 SGHTS and CDR2 YDEGEE. Between the trimmed V and J ends, which lost 1 base and 3 bases, there was a span of 4 bases. The CDR3 runs 13 residues. The CDR3 coding sequence is TGTGCCAGCAGCTTGTGGGCTAATGAAAAACTGTTTTTT. Translated, it gives CASSLWANEKLFF. The full variable domain, in which reference TRBV5-8 and TRBJ1-4 provide the parts outside the CDR3, is EAGVTQSPTHLIKTRGQQATLRCSPISGHTSVYWYQQALGLGLQFLLWYDEGEERNRGNFPPRFSGRQFPNYSSELNVNALELEDSALYLCASSLWANEKLFFGSGTQLSVL.

This clone was observed a single time. The rearrangement joins TRBV27 to TRBJ2-1, with 9 bases aligning to TRBD1. The ends lost 2 bases at V and 6 bases at J; junction bases unmatched: 8. The CDR3 covers 16 residues. Germline V gene lookup returns CDR1 MNHEY and CDR2 SMNVEV (reference sequence). For the CDR3, the DNA is TGTGCCAGCAGTTTACGTCGGACAGGGGTTGCCAATGAGCAGTTCTTC. This codes for CASSLRRTGVANEQFF.

V is TRBV2 and J is TRBJ2-7, with a tentative D call TRBD1 (5 bases). V was pared by 6 bases and J by 2 bases, with 11 bases between. The CDR3 runs 13 residues. Looked up from germline, CDR1 is SNHLY and CDR2 is FYNNEI. CDR3 in amino acids: CASRTEIAYEQYF. The DNA of the CDR3 is TGTGCCAGCAGGACAGAAATCGCCTACGAGCAGTACTTC.

This chain uses TRBV2 with TRBJ1-3, with TRBD1 identical over 8 bases. This CDR3 has 16 residues. The trim removed 7 bases at V and 0 bases at J, leaving 8 bases unmatched. From germline, CDR1 is SNHLY and CDR2 FYNNEI. CDR3 nucleotide sequence: TGTGCCAGCACCTTCGACAGGGGTGCCTCTGGAAACACCATATATTTT. Translating it yields CASTFDRGASGNTIYF.

This clone was recorded once. This chain connects TRBV2 to TRBJ1-2; a weak D match, TRBD1 (5 bases). The CDR3 spans 13 residues. CDR1 and CDR2 (germline): SNHLY, FYNNEI. V lost 0 bases and J 8 bases, leaving 10 bases between the germline ends. The CDR3 nucleotides read TGTGCCAGCAGTGAAGCCAGGGAAGGGGGCTACACCTTC. It codes for CASSEAREGGYTF. The whole variable domain, filled in from reference TRBV2 and TRBJ1-2, reads EPEVTQTPSHQVTQMGQEVILRCVPISNHLYFYWYRQILGQKVEFLVSFYNNEISEKSEIFDDQFSVERPDGSNFTLKIRSTKLEDSAMYFCASSEAREGGYTFGSGTRLTVV.

The V call is TRBV3-1 (or the pseudogene TRBV3-2), the J call TRBJ2-7, with D perhaps matching TRBD1 or TRBD2 (5 bases each). Germline V gene data show CDR1 as LGHDT and CDR2 as YNNKEL (reference sequence). Trimming removed 0 bases from V and 2 bases from J, with 14 bases in between. This CDR3 is 16 amino acids long. CDR3 sequence (DNA): TGTGCCAGCAGCCAAGATCCCAGGCAGGGAGCCTACGAGCAGTACTTC. It yields the protein CASSQDPRQGAYEQYF.

V gene TRBV18 combines with J gene TRBJ1-1; D is uncertain. The CDR3 loop spans 12 amino acids. Germline V gene data show CDR1 as KGHSH and CDR2 as LQKENI. V dropped 3 bases and J dropped 1 base, with 3 bases sitting between them. CDR3 sequence (DNA): TGTGCCAGCTCACCCGAGAACACTGAAGCTTTCTTT. Translated, it gives CASSPENTEAFF.

The chain employs TRBV6-5 and TRBJ1-2; 8 nucleotides align to TRBD1. Germline V gene lookup returns CDR1 MNHEY and CDR2 SVGAGI. The J segment lost 8 bases and the V segment lost 5 bases, leaving 7 bases of the junction unmatched. CDR3 length: 13 amino acids. CDR3 amino acids: CASSPGQERGYTF. The CDR3 bases are TGTGCCAGCAGTCCGGGACAGGAGAGGGGCTACACCTTC.

The V gene is TRBV28, the J gene TRBJ2-7; a weak D match, TRBD1 (5 bases). The CDR3 sequence is 15 residues long. V was pared by 8 bases and J by 0 bases, with 17 bases between. Germline assignment: CDR1 MDHEN and CDR2 SYDVKM. The CDR3 reads CASWGARTYSYEQYF. CDR3 nucleotides: TGTGCCAGCTGGGGCGCCAGGACCTACTCCTACGAGCAGTACTTC. The full variable domain, its missing parts supplied by reference TRBV28 and TRBJ2-7, is DVKVTQSSRYLVKRTGEKVFLECVQDMDHENMFWYRQDPGLGLRLIYFSYDVKMKEKGDIPEGYSVSREKKERFSLILESASTNQTSMYLCASWGARTYSYEQYFGPGTRLTVT.

CDR3: CSVEFGYEQYF. CDR3 DNA sequence: TGCAGCGTTGAATTTGGTTACGAGCAGTACTTC. The genes are TRBV29-1 and TRBJ2-7, with D uncertain. This CDR3 has 11 amino acids. Germline lookup yields CDR1 SQVTM and CDR2 ANQGSEA. Trimming removed 2 bases at V and 4 bases at J, with 6 bases between.

This clone came up once. This chain connects TRBV5-4 to TRBJ2-1; D remains ambiguous. Trimming removed 0 bases from V and 0 bases from J, with 16 bases in between. The germline gives CDR1 SGHNT, CDR2 YYREEE (reference sequence). This CDR3 is 18 amino acids long. In DNA, the CDR3 is TGTGCCAGCAGCTTGGAAGGGATAGGTTTGAGCTCCTACAATGAGCAGTTCTTC. Protein sequence: CASSLEGIGLSSYNEQFF. Full variable domain (missing parts from reference TRBV5-4 and TRBJ2-1): ETGVTQSPTHLIKTRGQQVTLRCSSQSGHNTVSWYQQALGQGPQFIFQYYREEENGRGNFPPRFSGLQFPNYSSELNVNALELDDSALYLCASSLEGIGLSSYNEQFFGPGTRLTVL.

This chain connects TRBV5-5 to TRBJ1-1; a possible D gene is TRBD1 (5 bases). Germline lookup yields CDR1 SGHKS and CDR2 YYEKEE (reference sequence). The ends were cut back, 4 bases at V and 7 bases at J, with 11 bases in the middle. The length of the CDR3 is 12 residues. As DNA, the CDR3 is TGTGCCAGCAGCAACCCCGACAGTGAAGCTTTCTTT. Its translation: CASSNPDSEAFF.

The rearrangement uses TRBV7-5 and TRBJ1-5. TRBV7-5 is a documented pseudogene. The CDR3 has 17 residues. CDR3 nucleotides: TGTGTCAGAAGCTTAGGGGGGGTGACGGTTCCCAATCAGCCCCAGCATTTT. It is translated as CVRSLGGVTVPNQPQHF.

This clone was detected many times. This chain uses TRBV29-1 with TRBJ1-1, with D maybe TRBD1 (5 bases). Germline CDR1 and CDR2: SQVTM and ANQGSEA. The CDR3 runs 16 residues. V was cut by 0 bases and J by 5 bases, with 19 bases left in between. The CDR3 DNA reads as TGCAGCGTTGAAGACTCCCTAAGAGCAGGGATGACTGAAGCTTTCTTT. Protein sequence: CSVEDSLRAGMTEAFF. The complete variable domain, with remaining parts taken from reference TRBV29-1 and TRBJ1-1, reads SAVISQKPSRDICQRGTSLTIQCQVDSQVTMMFWYRQQPGQSLTLIATANQGSEATYESGFVIDKFPISRPNLTFSTLTVSNMSPEDSSIYLCSVEDSLRAGMTEAFFGQGTRLTVV.

This clone was found a few times. The chain carries TRBV4-3 and TRBJ1-4; 9 bases are a match to TRBD1. CDR1 LGHNA and CDR2 YSLEER come from the germline V gene. J lost 4 bases, V lost 5 bases, and 2 bases had no gene match. The CDR3 has 14 residues. CDR3 nucleotides: TGCGCCAGCAGCGACAGGGGGATTAATGAAAAACTGTTTTTT. This sequence encodes CASSDRGINEKLFF.

This clone occurred a few times. This chain uses TRBV6-1 with TRBJ1-5; D is uncertain. The CDR3 covers 14 residues. Germline values: CDR1 MNHNS, CDR2 SASEGT. Trimming cost V 1 base and J 9 bases, with 13 bases left between them. DNA for the CDR3: TGTGCCAGCAGTGAAGGTTCAGTTCTAGGGCCCCAGCATTTT. Its translation: CASSEGSVLGPQHF.

This chain joins TRBV5-6 and TRBJ2-1; D unclear. Germline V lookup: CDR1 SGHDT, CDR2 YYEEEE. The CDR3 covers 14 residues. V lost 0 bases to trimming and J lost 8 bases, with 12 bases between them. The CDR3: CASSLGLVDHEQFF. DNA of the CDR3: TGTGCCAGCAGCTTGGGCCTAGTTGACCATGAGCAGTTCTTC.